The next 11 T cell receptor beta chains were all read from a single sample in a study of blood T cell repertoires in COVID-19. Repertoires were generated with immunoSEQ multiplex PCR, while TCRdb's copy carries only in-frame clones and drops some. The sample has 130,000 to 150,000 clones, approximately 80% seen once; the top ten hold 3.5%. Sequencing was performed on peripheral blood. The receptor set was obtained from a man aged 70 or older who had recovered from COVID-19.

The chain joins TRBV5-8 to TRBJ2-2; 10 bases match TRBD2. Trimming at V came to 4 bases and at J to 2 bases, leaving 8 bases not matched to a gene. The V gene's germline CDR1 is SGHTS and CDR2 YDEGEE. This CDR3 has 17 amino acids. CDR3 in amino acids: CASSPWTSGVNTGELFF. CDR3 in DNA: TGTGCCAGCAGCCCCTGGACTAGCGGAGTCAACACCGGGGAGCTGTTTTTT.

The chain carries TRBV20-1 and TRBJ2-6, with no clear D. Per germline, CDR1 DFQATT and CDR2 SNEGSKA (reference sequence). The CDR3 has 13 residues. Deletions cut 3 bases from V and 3 bases from J, with 6 bases between. The CDR3 sequence is CSASDGGANVLTF. In DNA, the CDR3 is TGCAGTGCTAGTGACGGTGGGGCCAACGTCCTGACTTTC.

The CDR3 reads CASSPITIQGASNSPLHF. Written as DNA, the CDR3 is TGTGCCAGCTCACCAATAACCATACAGGGGGCTTCTAATTCACCCCTCCACTTT. V and J are TRBV18 and TRBJ1-6; TRBD1 matches at 9 bases. The germline V gene encodes CDR1 KGHSH and CDR2 LQKENI. This CDR3 contains 18 residues. Trimming removed 2 bases from V and 6 bases from J; junction bases left unmatched: 11. The whole variable domain, filled in from reference TRBV18 and TRBJ1-6, reads NAGVMQNPRHLVRRRGQEARLRCSPMKGHSHVYWYRQLPEEGLKFMVYLQKENIIDESGMPKERFSAEFPKEGPSILRIQQVVRGDSAAYFCASSPITIQGASNSPLHFGNGTRLTVT.

This chain links TRBV7-8 with TRBJ2-7; 8 bases are a match to TRBD1. Germline V gene sequence: CDR1 SGHVS, CDR2 FQNEAQ. The CDR3 loop spans 17 amino acids. Trimming removed 2 bases from V and 7 bases from J; junction bases left unmatched: 16. The CDR3 DNA follows: TGTGCCAGCAGCTTACTCAGTTTGAGACAGGGGTACTCGGAGCAGTACTTC. It translates to CASSLLSLRQGYSEQYF.

The rearrangement joins TRBV2 to TRBJ2-1; D uncertain. V shed 2 bases and J shed 3 bases, with 11 bases lying between them. Looked up from germline, CDR1 is SNHLY and CDR2 is FYNNEI. This CDR3 contains 15 residues. The CDR3 loop is CASSESNPLYNEQFF. CDR3 DNA: TGTGCCAGCAGTGAATCTAATCCCCTCTACAATGAGCAGTTCTTC.

The chain uses TRBV15 and TRBJ2-1, with 12 bases that match TRBD2. Trimming at V came to 1 base and at J to 4 bases, leaving 5 bases not matched to a gene. Germline V gene data show CDR1 as LNHNV and CDR2 as YYDKDF (reference sequence). CDR3 length equals 17 residues. CDR3 loop: CATSRVPTSGGYNEQFF. CDR3 in DNA: TGTGCCACCAGCAGAGTTCCGACTAGCGGGGGTTACAATGAGCAGTTCTTC.

Notes on this clone: Other nucleotide sequences in the sample specify the same CDR3. The V and J genes are TRBV9 and TRBJ2-1, with TRBD2 matching over 9 bases. Germline V gene sequence: CDR1 SGDLS, CDR2 YYNGEE. CDR3 length: 17 amino acids. Trimming at V came to 0 bases and at J to 0 bases, leaving 4 bases not matched to a gene. CDR3 sequence (DNA): TGTGCCAGCAGCGTAGGGCTAGCGGGGCGCTCCTACAATGAGCAGTTCTTC. This encodes CASSVGLAGRSYNEQFF.

CDR3 sequence: CASSPGTGVNEQFF. The DNA of the CDR3 is TGTGCCAGCAGCCCCGGGACAGGGGTGAATGAGCAGTTCTTC. The chain combines TRBV27 with TRBJ2-1, with 10 bases aligning to TRBD1. Germline-derived CDR1 and CDR2 are MNHEY and SMNVEV (reference sequence). Germline trimming cut 6 bases from V and 7 bases from J; bases unmatched to any gene: 6. The length of the CDR3 is 14 residues.

The V and J genes are TRBV7-2 and TRBJ2-1; 11 bases match TRBD2. The CDR3 runs 17 residues. The V gene end was trimmed by 1 base and the J gene end by 9 bases; junction bases not matched to a gene: 11. Germline values: CDR1 SGHTA, CDR2 FQGNSA. This CDR3 is CASSLVVAGGPSGEQFF. Written as DNA, the CDR3 is TGTGCCAGCAGCTTAGTGGTAGCGGGAGGGCCATCAGGTGAGCAGTTCTTC.

The chain employs TRBV2 and TRBJ2-3; D is possibly TRBD2 (5 bases). V was cut by 4 bases and J by 0 bases, with 5 bases left in between. The CDR3 spans 13 residues. CDR1 is SNHLY and CDR2 is FYNNEI in the germline V gene. The CDR3 spells CASSGTSTDTQYF. In DNA, the CDR3 is TGTGCCAGCAGTGGGACTAGCACAGATACGCAGTATTTT.

This clone came up a few times. The V gene is TRBV27, the J gene TRBJ2-2; 14 nucleotides align to TRBD2. The CDR3 contains 19 residues. The V gene's germline CDR1 is MNHEY and CDR2 SMNVEV (reference sequence). With 5 bases clipped from V and 3 bases from J, the junction kept 11 bases outside the gene matches. In nucleotides, the CDR3 is TGTGCCAGCAGTAAAAAGGGACTAGCGGGAGAAGTCCACACCGGGGAGCTGTTTTTT. Its translation: CASSKKGLAGEVHTGELFF.